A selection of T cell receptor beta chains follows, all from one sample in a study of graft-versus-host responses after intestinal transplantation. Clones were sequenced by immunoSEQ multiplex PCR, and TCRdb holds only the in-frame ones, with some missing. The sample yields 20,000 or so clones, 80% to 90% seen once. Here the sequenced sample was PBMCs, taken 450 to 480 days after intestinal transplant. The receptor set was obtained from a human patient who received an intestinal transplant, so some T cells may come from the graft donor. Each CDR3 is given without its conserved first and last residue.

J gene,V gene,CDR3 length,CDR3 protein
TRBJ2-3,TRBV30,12,AWNLGKSTDTQY
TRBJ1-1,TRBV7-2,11,ASSQGIKTEAF
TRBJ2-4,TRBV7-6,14,ASSGAREGSKNIQY
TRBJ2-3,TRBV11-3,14,ASSQTTGSSTDTQY
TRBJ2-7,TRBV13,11,ASSLSRAYEQY
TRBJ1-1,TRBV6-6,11,ASSRPRNTEAF
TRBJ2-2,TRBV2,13,ASSTYWGHTGELF
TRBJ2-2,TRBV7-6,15,ASSLVPGRYGTGELF
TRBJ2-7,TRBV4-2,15,ASSQETPGLAAYEQY
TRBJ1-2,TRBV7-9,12,ASSLAGGPYGYT
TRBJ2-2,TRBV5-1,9,ASSLAGELF
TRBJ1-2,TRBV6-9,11,ASSYRDNYGYT
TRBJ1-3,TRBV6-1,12,ASSEAGFGNTIY
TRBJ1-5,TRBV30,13,AWSHTGGAYQPQH
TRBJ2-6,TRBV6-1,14,ASSDQQFVGANVLT